Listed below are T cell receptor beta chains from one sample, sequenced in a study of blood T cell repertoires in COVID-19. Profiling relied on immunoSEQ multiplex PCR, and the TCRdb table lists in-frame clones only, not all of them. The sample gives 120,000 or so clones, more than 65% of which show up once; about 2.2% is in the top ten. Sequenced input: peripheral blood. The receptors here all came from a woman in her 70s with acute or convalescent COVID-19. Both conserved end residues are part of each CDR3. Fields, in order: D gene, V gene, clone size, J gene, CDR3 DNA, CDR3 protein. D genes are given only for firm matches. Only part of the rows carry a size: once, few, many, or a class if the clone is expanded.

TRBD1	TRBV30	few	TRBJ1-2	TGTGCCTGGACCTTGGGACAGCTCTACTATGGCTACACCTTC	CAWTLGQLYYGYTF
NA	TRBV10-2	few	TRBJ1-6	TGCGCCAGCAGTGAAACAGGGAAGCATAATTCACCCCTCCACTTT	CASSETGKHNSPLHF
TRBD1	TRBV10-2	few	TRBJ2-7	TGCGCCAGCAGACCCTCACAGGGGCTGGAGCAGTACTTC	CASRPSQGLEQYF
NA	TRBV9	NA	TRBJ2-2	TGTGCCAGCACCAAATACCTAGCACCCGGGGAGCTGTTTTTT	CASTKYLAPGELFF
NA	TRBV5-1	NA	TRBJ2-3	TGCGCCAGCAGCTTGGACGGTTTAGTTAGCACAGATACGCAGTATTTT	CASSLDGLVSTDTQYF
NA	TRBV9	NA	TRBJ2-3	TGTGCCAGCAGCTTTAAAGGGGAAGATACGCAGTATTTT	CASSFKGEDTQYF
NA	TRBV7-2	NA	TRBJ2-3	TGTGCCAGCAGCTCAACTAAAGATGCAGATACGCAGTATTTT	CASSSTKDADTQYF
NA	TRBV23-1	NA	TRBJ2-1	TGCGCCAGCAAAAAGGGACACTATAACAATGAGCAGTTCTTC	CASKKGHYNNEQFF
TRBD1	TRBV7-2	many	TRBJ2-7	TGTGCCAGCAGCTTCCCGGGACAGGGGAGGGAGCAGTACTTC	CASSFPGQGREQYF
NA	TRBV7-2	NA	TRBJ2-7	TGTGCCAGCAGCTTTACTAGCACGACCTACGAGCAGTACTTC	CASSFTSTTYEQYF
TRBD2	TRBV5-4	NA	TRBJ2-7	TGTGCCAGCAGCTCGGGACTAGCGGGGGAACCGGACTTC	CASSSGLAGEPDF
NA	TRBV7-9	NA	TRBJ2-7	TGTGCCAGCAGCTTAGGAGGGCACAGGGTGGGCAACGAGCAGTACTTC	CASSLGGHRVGNEQYF
NA	TRBV5-1	NA	TRBJ2-2	TGCGCCAGCAGCTTGGGGCTAGGGAACACCGGGGAGCTGTTTTTT	CASSLGLGNTGELFF
TRBD1	TRBV30	NA	TRBJ1-1	TGTGCCTGGAGTACAAACCGGGACAGGGGATCTCGGGCTGAAGCTTTCTTT	CAWSTNRDRGSRAEAFF
TRBD2	TRBV5-1	NA	TRBJ2-5	TGCGCCAGCAGCTTGGTGTCTAGCGGCCAAGAGACCCAGTACTTC	CASSLVSSGQETQYF
TRBD2	TRBV28	NA	TRBJ2-1	TGTGCCAGCAGTCCACTAGCGGGATTAACCAATGAGCAGTTCTTC	CASSPLAGLTNEQFF
NA	TRBV28	NA	TRBJ1-2	TGTGCCAGCAGTTTCTCCGACTATGGCTACACCTTC	CASSFSDYGYTF
NA	TRBV6-2/TRBV6-3	NA	TRBJ2-3	TGTGCCAGCAGTTCATGGCGGGGTAGCACAGATACGCAGTATTTT	CASSSWRGSTDTQYF
NA	TRBV12-5	many	TRBJ2-2	TGTGCTAGTGGTTTACAGTTGGAGCTGTTTTTT	CASGLQLELFF
NA	TRBV7-2	NA	TRBJ1-6	TGTGCCAGCACCCTACGCGGGGCAGCCTATTCACCCCTCCACTTT	CASTLRGAAYSPLHF
NA	TRBV6-5	NA	TRBJ2-7	TGTGCCAGCAGTTACTCCAGGGCCACCTACGAGCAGTACTTC	CASSYSRATYEQYF
NA	TRBV6-6	few	TRBJ2-7	TGTGCCAGCAGTTACTCGACAAACTACGAGCAGTACTTC	CASSYSTNYEQYF
NA	TRBV14	many	TRBJ1-2	TGTGCCAGCAGCCAAGGTATTTTTAACTATGGCTACACCTTC	CASSQGIFNYGYTF
TRBD2	TRBV10-3	NA	TRBJ2-5	TGTGCCATCAGTGAGACAGCGGGGGCCCAGTACTTC	CAISETAGAQYF
TRBD2	TRBV6-5	few	TRBJ2-7	TGTGCCAGCACCCCAAGCGGGGCGATCTCCTACGAGCAGTACTTC	CASTPSGAISYEQYF
NA	TRBV4-1	NA	TRBJ2-7	TGCGCCAGCAGCCAAGTGGAGGCCTACGAGCAGTACTTC	CASSQVEAYEQYF
TRBD2	TRBV6-5	NA	TRBJ2-2	TGTGCCAGCAGCTCCGGGACTAGCTTCATCGGGGAGCTGTTTTTT	CASSSGTSFIGELFF
TRBD2	TRBV9	few	TRBJ2-7	TGTGCCAGCAGCGTTGGACTAGCCTACGAGCAGTACTTC	CASSVGLAYEQYF
NA	TRBV27	NA	TRBJ2-1	TGTGCCAGCAGTCCCCAGAGGGGGAATGAGCAGTTCTTC	CASSPQRGNEQFF
TRBD1	TRBV3-1/TRBV3-2	many	TRBJ2-7	TGTGCCAGCAGCCGGGACAGGCGGACCTACGAGCAGTACTTC	CASSRDRRTYEQYF
NA	TRBV30	NA	TRBJ2-5	TGTGCCTGGAGTTTTGGGGGGTTGGAGACCCAGTACTTC	CAWSFGGLETQYF
NA	TRBV4-1	many	TRBJ1-2	TGCGCCAGCAGCCAAGATTCGACATACCCCACCGTAGGCTACACCTTC	CASSQDSTYPTVGYTF
TRBD1	TRBV25-1	NA	TRBJ1-1	TGTGCCAGCAGTCGACGGACAGGGGGCTTCACTGAAGCTTTCTTT	CASSRRTGGFTEAFF
TRBD1	TRBV11-2	NA	TRBJ2-7	TGTGCCAGCAGCTCTGGGACAGCAAACGAGCAGTACTTC	CASSSGTANEQYF
NA	TRBV2	NA	TRBJ1-3	TGTGCCAGCAGTGCACAACCGGACAGATTCTCTGGAAACACCATATATTTT	CASSAQPDRFSGNTIYF
TRBD2	TRBV11-2	NA	TRBJ2-3	TGTGCCAGCAGCTTAGGACTAGCGCCTCCGGATACGCAGTATTTT	CASSLGLAPPDTQYF
NA	TRBV18	NA	TRBJ1-1	TGTGCCAGCTCACCATCGGGGAGGGCGAGGCGAGCGGGGACTGAAGCTTTCTTT	CASSPSGRARRAGTEAFF